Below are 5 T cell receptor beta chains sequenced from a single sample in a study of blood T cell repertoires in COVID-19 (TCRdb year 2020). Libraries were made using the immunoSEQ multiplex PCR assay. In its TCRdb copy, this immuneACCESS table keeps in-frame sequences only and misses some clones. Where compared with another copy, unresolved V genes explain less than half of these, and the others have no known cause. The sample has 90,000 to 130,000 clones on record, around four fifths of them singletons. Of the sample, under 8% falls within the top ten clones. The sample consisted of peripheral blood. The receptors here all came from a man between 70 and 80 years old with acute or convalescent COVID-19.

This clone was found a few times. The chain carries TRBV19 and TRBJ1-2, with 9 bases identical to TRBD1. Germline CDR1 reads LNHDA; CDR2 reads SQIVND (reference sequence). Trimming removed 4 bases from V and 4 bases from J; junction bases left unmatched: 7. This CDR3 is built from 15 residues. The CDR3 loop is CASSTTGQGSYGYTF. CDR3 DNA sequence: TGTGCCAGTAGTACCACCGGACAGGGGAGCTATGGCTACACCTTC.

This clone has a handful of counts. In DNA, the CDR3 is TGTGCCAGCAGCTTGGGAAGCAGGGGAAGCAATCAGCCCCAGCATTTT. This codes for CASSLGSRGSNQPQHF. J is TRBJ1-5 and V is TRBV5-5; D possibly corresponds to TRBD1 (6 bases). The CDR3 extends over 16 amino acids. V was shortened by 0 bases and J by 1 base, with 11 bases between the two germline ends. Germline V gene data show CDR1 as SGHKS and CDR2 as YYEKEE (reference sequence).

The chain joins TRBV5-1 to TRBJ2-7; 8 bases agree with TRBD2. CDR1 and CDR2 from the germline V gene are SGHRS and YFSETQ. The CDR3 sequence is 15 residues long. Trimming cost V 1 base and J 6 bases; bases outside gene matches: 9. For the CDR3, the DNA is TGCGCCAGCAGCTTGACGGGAGGGATCGGGGCCGAGCAGTACTTC. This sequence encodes CASSLTGGIGAEQYF.

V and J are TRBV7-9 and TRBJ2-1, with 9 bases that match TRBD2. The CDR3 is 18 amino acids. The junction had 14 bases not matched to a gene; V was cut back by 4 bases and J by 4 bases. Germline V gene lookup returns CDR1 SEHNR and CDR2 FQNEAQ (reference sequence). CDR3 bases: TGTGCCAGCAGCTCCACCCTCTCGACTAGCGGCCTATACAATGAGCAGTTCTTC. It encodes CASSSTLSTSGLYNEQFF.

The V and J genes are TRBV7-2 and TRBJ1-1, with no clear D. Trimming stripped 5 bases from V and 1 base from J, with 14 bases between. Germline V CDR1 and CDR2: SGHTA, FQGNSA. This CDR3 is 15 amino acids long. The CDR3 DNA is TGTGCCAGCAGCGCGGTGGAGCAAGGGAACACTGAAGCTTTCTTT. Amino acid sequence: CASSAVEQGNTEAFF.